This T cell receptor (beta chain) was observed in a study of blood T cell repertoires in COVID-19. Germline V gives CDR1 SGHVS, CDR2 FQNEAQ. The CDR3 extends over 15 amino acids. After removal of 6 bases from V and 4 bases from J, the junction contained 8 bases not matched to a gene. Repertoires were generated with immunoSEQ multiplex PCR, while TCRdb's copy carries only in-frame clones and drops some. The table records 290,000 or so clones, approximately 89% of them present only once. Two negative PCRs, clearance, or symptom resolution had been documented for recovered Cohort 3 donors. Material: PBMCs or T cells enriched from blood (not recorded which). The V gene is TRBV7-8, the J gene TRBJ1-3; 8 nucleotides agree with TRBD1. The receptor comes from a woman younger than 35 who had recovered from COVID-19. CDR3: CASRGGQGVGNTIYF. The DNA of the CDR3 is TGTGCCAGCAGGGGAGGACAGGGTGTGGGAAACACCATATATTTT.